These 20 T cell receptor beta chains originate from one sample sequenced in a study of cytomegalovirus exposure and HLA in healthy donors. The table came from immunoSEQ multiplex PCR; TCRdb's copy has only in-frame clones and leaves some out. The repertoire holds 71,000 or so clones, 85% to 95% seen once, with 1.2% to 1.5% in the top ten. What was sequenced was PBMCs. These receptors were taken from a young man in good health and CMV-seropositive.

This chain connects TRBV29-1 to TRBJ2-7; 14 nucleotides align to TRBD2. CDR3 size: 14 residues. J lost 3 bases, V lost 6 bases, and 4 bases had no gene match. CDR1 is SQVTM, CDR2 ANQGSEA, per germline. CDR3 nucleotide sequence: TGCAGCGTGGGGACTAGCGGGAGTATCTACGAGCAGTACTTC. This gives the protein CSVGTSGSIYEQYF.

The rearrangement joins TRBV10-3 to TRBJ2-1; 7 bases match TRBD2. The CDR3 runs to 15 residues. Germline V gene lookup returns CDR1 ENHRY and CDR2 SYGVKD. J was trimmed by 7 bases and V by 4 bases; bases with no gene match: 10. CDR3 loop: CAISAASGTNNEQFF. The CDR3 DNA reads TGTGCCATCAGTGCCGCCAGCGGGACGAATAATGAGCAGTTCTTC.

CDR3 sequence reads: CASSQGTGYEQYF. CDR3 DNA sequence: TGTGCCAGCTCGCAGGGAACAGGCTACGAGCAGTACTTC. The rearrangement joins TRBV18 to TRBJ2-7, with a possible D match to TRBD1 (5 bases). The CDR3 is made up of 13 amino acids. The germline gives CDR1 KGHSH, CDR2 LQKENI. V shed 6 bases and J shed 3 bases, with 12 bases lying between them.

The chain joins TRBV7-2 to TRBJ2-2; D remains unclear. Trimming stripped 4 bases from V and 4 bases from J, with 7 bases between. From germline, CDR1 is SGHTA and CDR2 FQGNSA. CDR3 length equals 13 residues. CDR3 in DNA: TGTGCCAGCAGCTCCTTTATCACCGGGGAGCTGTTTTTT. Translating it yields CASSSFITGELFF.

This chain joins TRBV5-1 and TRBJ2-1, with 13 bases aligning to TRBD2. The CDR3 has 17 residues. V lost 3 bases, J lost 6 bases, and 9 bases stayed unmatched. CDR1 and CDR2 (germline): SGHRS, YFSETQ. The CDR3 is CASSSTSGGYKSNEQFF. DNA for the CDR3: TGCGCCAGCAGCTCGACTAGCGGGGGGTATAAATCCAATGAGCAGTTCTTC.

This sequence joins TRBV2 and TRBJ1-2; the D is unclear. With 5 bases removed from V and 4 bases from J, the gap between germline ends came to 8 bases. CDR1 and CDR2 from the germline V gene are SNHLY and FYNNEI. This CDR3 spans 12 amino acids. In DNA, the CDR3 is TGTGCCAGCAGTAGCCAATTCTATGGCTACACCTTC. It is translated as CASSSQFYGYTF.

The chain uses TRBV13 and TRBJ2-1; perhaps TRBD1 as D (5 bases). Trimming removed 5 bases from V and 15 bases from J, with 17 bases in between. Looked up from germline, CDR1 is PRHDT and CDR2 is FYEKMQ (reference sequence). This CDR3 is 12 amino acids long. The CDR3 DNA reads as TGTGCCAGCAGCGTCCAGGGTGGTCGGATGTTCTTC. The encoded protein is CASSVQGGRMFF.

V is TRBV11-2 and J is TRBJ1-1, with a weak D call TRBD1 (5 bases). The CDR3 spans 17 residues. The germline V and J ends were trimmed by 2 bases and 1 base, with 17 bases remaining between them. CDR1 and CDR2 from the germline V gene are SGHAT and FQNNGV. The chain's CDR3 is CASSLRKGAGENTEAFF. In DNA form, the CDR3 reads TGTGCCAGCAGCTTACGCAAAGGTGCGGGGGAGAACACTGAAGCTTTCTTT.

The chain carries TRBV4-1 and TRBJ2-3; D call uncertain. This CDR3 is 16 amino acids long. Germline V gives CDR1 MGHRA, CDR2 YSYEKL. The V gene lost 3 bases and the J gene lost 0 bases, with 13 bases spanning the gap. The DNA of the CDR3 is TGCGCCAGCAGCCACGTCAGTGAATCTAGCACAGATACGCAGTATTTT. It specifies CASSHVSESSTDTQYF.

The gene calls are TRBV4-1 and TRBJ1-2; 7 nucleotides align to TRBD1. The V segment lost 4 bases and the J segment 8 bases; nucleotides outside the gene matches: 7. This CDR3 spans 13 amino acids. The germline gives CDR1 MGHRA, CDR2 YSYEKL. CDR3 residues: CASSRTGEDGYTF. In nucleotides, the CDR3 is TGCGCCAGCAGCCGAACAGGGGAGGACGGCTACACCTTC.

The genes are TRBV5-4 and TRBJ2-5; 8 bases match TRBD2. The V and J ends lost 4 bases and 2 bases, in that order; junction bases with no gene match: 7. This CDR3 has 15 amino acids. CDR1 is SGHNT and CDR2 is YYREEE in the germline V gene (reference sequence). This CDR3 is CASSTSAGVQETQYF. The DNA of the CDR3 is TGTGCCAGCAGCACTTCAGCGGGGGTTCAAGAGACCCAGTACTTC. The complete variable domain, with remaining parts taken from reference TRBV5-4 and TRBJ2-5, reads ETGVTQSPTHLIKTRGQQVTLRCSSQSGHNTVSWYQQALGQGPQFIFQYYREEENGRGNFPPRFSGLQFPNYSSELNVNALELDDSALYLCASSTSAGVQETQYFGPGTRLLVL.

This chain uses TRBV9 with TRBJ2-5; 14 bases agree with TRBD2. The CDR3 sequence is 16 residues long. Trimming at V came to 1 base and at J to 5 bases, leaving 4 bases not matched to a gene. Germline V CDR1 and CDR2: SGDLS, YYNGEE. The CDR3 sequence is CASSVRLAGGQETQYF. Written as DNA, the CDR3 is TGTGCCAGCAGCGTACGACTAGCGGGGGGGCAGGAGACCCAGTACTTC. Filled out from reference TRBV9 and TRBJ2-5, the complete variable domain reads DSGVTQTPKHLITATGQRVTLRCSPRSGDLSVYWYQQSLDQGLQFLIQYYNGEERAKGNILERFSAQQFPDLHSELNLSSLELGDSALYFCASSVRLAGGQETQYFGPGTRLLVL.

The gene calls are TRBV5-1 and TRBJ2-3; D unresolved. Germline V gene data show CDR1 as SGHRS and CDR2 as YFSETQ. The V end was cut by 4 bases, the J end by 2 bases, with 17 bases between. This CDR3 is 16 amino acids long. The CDR3: CASSRSGEIPTDTQYF. CDR3 nucleotides: TGCGCCAGCAGCCGCAGTGGAGAGATACCCACAGATACGCAGTATTTT.

The chain has TRBV7-9 and TRBJ1-1, with 9 bases that match TRBD1. The J segment lost 7 bases and the V segment lost 4 bases, leaving 7 bases of the junction unmatched. In germline, CDR1 is SEHNR, CDR2 FQNEAQ (reference sequence). This CDR3 spans 14 amino acids. The CDR3 region is CASSWGQGIGEAFF. CDR3 nucleotides: TGTGCCAGCAGCTGGGGACAGGGAATCGGTGAAGCTTTCTTT. The whole variable domain, remainder taken from reference TRBV7-9 and TRBJ1-1, is DTGVSQNPRHKITKRGQNVTFRCDPISEHNRLYWYRQTLGQGPEFLTYFQNEAQLEKSRLLSDRFSAERPKGSFSTLEIQRTEQGDSAMYLCASSWGQGIGEAFFGQGTRLTVV.

V and J are TRBV5-1 and TRBJ2-3; 12 bases align to TRBD2. Germline CDR1 is SGHRS and CDR2 is YFSETQ. V lost 4 bases, J lost 5 bases, and 8 bases stayed unmatched. The CDR3 is 16 amino acids. CDR3 region: CASSVGTSGFQDTQYF. CDR3 in DNA: TGCGCCAGCAGCGTCGGGACTAGCGGGTTCCAAGATACGCAGTATTTT.

The J gene is TRBJ1-2, the V gene TRBV6-1; a possible D gene is TRBD1 (6 bases). The V gene lost 11 bases and the J gene lost 8 bases, with 21 bases spanning the gap. The CDR3 has 13 residues. Germline assignment: CDR1 MNHNS and CDR2 SASEGT. The CDR3 nucleotides are TGTGCCGGACACACAGGGTCGTGGGACGGCTACACCTTC. Translation gives CAGHTGSWDGYTF.

The chain couples TRBV4-1 to TRBJ2-2, with D possibly being TRBD2 (5 bases). CDR1 and CDR2 from the germline V gene are MGHRA and YSYEKL. There are 17 residues in the CDR3. Trimming removed 0 bases from V and 6 bases from J, with 17 bases in between. The CDR3 is CASSQDGMSGRAGELFF. DNA for the CDR3: TGCGCCAGCAGCCAAGATGGAATGAGCGGTCGGGCCGGGGAGCTGTTTTTT.

The chain has TRBV7-8 and TRBJ2-2; TRBD2 agrees at 8 bases. The germline V gene encodes CDR1 SGHVS and CDR2 FQNEAQ. Germline trimming cut 8 bases from V and 2 bases from J; bases unmatched to any gene: 13. CDR3 size: 17 residues. The CDR3: CASSRASGRLNTGELFF. CDR3 in DNA: TGTGCCAGCTCCCGGGCTAGCGGGCGACTCAACACCGGGGAGCTGTTTTTT.

The chain employs TRBV6-6 and TRBJ2-5, with 8 nucleotides matching TRBD1. Trimming took 4 bases from V and 3 from J; bases not matched to a gene: 7. The CDR3 spans 15 residues. CDR1 is MNHNY and CDR2 is SVGAGI in the germline V gene (reference sequence). CDR3 coding DNA: TGTGCCAGCAGTTCTCCGGACAGGGCCAAAGAGACCCAGTACTTC. Translation: CASSSPDRAKETQYF.

The chain links TRBV21-1 to TRBJ2-3; TRBD2, the table's D call, lacks a check against the DNA. TRBV21-1 is a listed pseudogene. CDR3 length equals 19 residues. CDR3 protein: CASSKALGLALQAPDTQYF. In DNA, the CDR3 is TGTGCCAGCAGCAAAGCGCTGGGACTAGCACTTCAAGCTCCAGATACGCAGTATTTT.